What follows are 20 T cell receptor beta chains derived from one specimen sequenced in a study of cytomegalovirus exposure and HLA in healthy donors. Primers included in the PCR were 60 Vbeta and 13 Jbeta primers. TCRdb's copy holds only in-frame clones and misses some; the assay was immunoSEQ multiplex PCR. This sample has over 200,000 clones; roughly 91% occur once, and the top ten carry more than 0.8%. Sequenced input: PBMCs. Source of these receptors: a woman aged 18-30 years in good health and CMV-seronegative.

The chain is built from TRBV18 and TRBJ1-6, with 9 bases fitting TRBD1. The germline V gene has CDR1 KGHSH and CDR2 LQKENI. Trimming at V came to 5 bases and at J to 6 bases, leaving 8 bases not matched to a gene. The CDR3 has 16 amino acids. CDR3 protein: CASSSGQGEGNSPLHF. The CDR3 bases are TGTGCCAGCTCATCGGGACAGGGAGAGGGTAATTCACCCCTCCACTTT.

The J gene is TRBJ1-2, the V gene TRBV6-5; possibly TRBD1 for D (6 bases). The CDR3 is 14 residues long. Trimming cost V 5 bases and J 6 bases, with 16 bases left between them. Germline CDR1 and CDR2: MNHEY and SVGAGI. CDR3 residues: CASSEPQGSNGYTF. The CDR3 DNA reads as TGTGCCAGCAGTGAACCACAGGGTAGTAATGGCTACACCTTC.

This clone has only a few counts. The gene calls are TRBV4-3 and TRBJ2-7; D may be TRBD1 (5 bases). The CDR3 covers 14 residues. Germline CDR1 and CDR2: LGHNA and YSLEER. V lost 3 bases, J lost 6 bases, and 15 bases lay in between. The CDR3: CASSHRKGVGEQYF. In nucleotides, the CDR3 is TGCGCCAGCAGCCACCGCAAAGGGGTTGGCGAGCAGTACTTC.

The chain joins TRBV15 to TRBJ2-1; 9 positions match TRBD2. Germline V gene data show CDR1 as LNHNV and CDR2 as YYDKDF (reference sequence). With V trimmed by 3 bases and J by 9 bases, 21 bases remained unmatched. The CDR3 loop spans 19 amino acids. CDR3 sequence: CATSRNPYGRGGRAVEQFF. CDR3 sequence (DNA): TGTGCCACCAGCAGGAACCCGTATGGGAGGGGCGGGAGGGCGGTTGAGCAGTTCTTC.

The chain carries TRBV6-6 and TRBJ2-7; the D is unclear. V was cut by 0 bases and J by 2 bases, with 8 bases left in between. This CDR3 region has 14 residues. The germline V gene encodes CDR1 MNHNY and CDR2 SVGAGI (reference sequence). The CDR3 DNA reads TGTGCCAGCAGTTACTCTACTTTCGCCTACGAGCAGTACTTC. Protein product: CASSYSTFAYEQYF.

This clone was found a few times. The rearrangement joins TRBV19 to TRBJ2-2; D call uncertain. The germline V gene encodes CDR1 LNHDA and CDR2 SQIVND (reference sequence). CDR3 length: 13 amino acids. V lost 5 bases and J 1 base, leaving 5 bases between the germline ends. The DNA for the CDR3 is TGTGCCAGTAGTTTCAGGAACACCGGGGAGCTGTTTTTT. The encoded protein is CASSFRNTGELFF.

This clone was seen only once. V is TRBV2 and J is TRBJ1-1; possibly TRBD1 for D (6 bases). Germline V gene data show CDR1 as SNHLY and CDR2 as FYNNEI. This CDR3 has 16 amino acids. With 3 bases removed from V and 3 bases from J, the gap between germline ends came to 17 bases. DNA for the CDR3: TGTGCCAGCAGTGAGGTCCAGGGGCCAGAAGACACTGAAGCTTTCTTT. Amino acids: CASSEVQGPEDTEAFF.

The chain is built from TRBV5-1 and TRBJ1-4; TRBD1 matches at 9 bases. From germline, CDR1 is SGHRS and CDR2 YFSETQ. Trimming cost V 4 bases and J 7 bases; bases outside gene matches: 8. The CDR3 consists of 15 residues. This chain's CDR3 is CASSPRTGESEKLFF. The CDR3, as DNA: TGCGCCAGCAGCCCTAGGACAGGGGAGAGTGAAAAACTGTTTTTT.

The V and J genes are TRBV7-9 and TRBJ2-5, with D possibly TRBD2 on 5 matching bases. The length of the CDR3 is 16 residues. Germline lookup yields CDR1 SEHNR and CDR2 FQNEAQ (reference sequence). V was clipped by 2 bases and J by 4 bases, with 17 bases between them. The CDR3 bases are TGTGCCAGCAGCTTAAGTACCCAGCCTCGGGGAGAGACCCAGTACTTC. Translating it yields CASSLSTQPRGETQYF.

This chain connects TRBV27 to TRBJ2-6; D unclear. CDR3 length: 16 amino acids. The ends were cut back, 2 bases at V and 0 bases at J, with 8 bases in the middle. Germline values: CDR1 MNHEY, CDR2 SMNVEV (reference sequence). Here the CDR3 DNA reads TGTGCCAGCAGTTTAATTTTCAGCTCTGGGGCCAACGTCCTGACTTTC. The encoded protein is CASSLIFSSGANVLTF.

The J gene is TRBJ2-3, the V gene TRBV7-8; 9 bases align to TRBD1. CDR1 SGHVS and CDR2 FQNEAQ come from the germline V gene. The CDR3 contains 16 residues. Trimming cost V 3 bases and J 1 base; bases outside gene matches: 5. CDR3 DNA sequence: TGTGCCAGCAGCTTTCGGACAGGGGAAGGCACAGATACGCAGTATTTT. It yields the protein CASSFRTGEGTDTQYF. Variable domain in full (rest from reference TRBV7-8 and TRBJ2-3): GAGVSQSPRYKVAKRGQDVALRCDPISGHVSLFWYQQALGQGPEFLTYFQNEAQLDKSGLPSDRFFAERPEGSVSTLKIQRTQQEDSAVYLCASSFRTGEGTDTQYFGPGTRLTVL.

The chain uses TRBV9 and TRBJ2-5; TRBD1 matches 8 bases. Germline lookup yields CDR1 SGDLS and CDR2 YYNGEE. V lost 0 bases, J lost 4 bases, and 8 bases stayed unmatched. The CDR3 is 16 residues long. The CDR3 protein is CASSVGTGMVAETQYF. CDR3 sequence (DNA): TGTGCCAGCAGCGTAGGGACAGGGATGGTGGCAGAGACCCAGTACTTC.

This clone is a singleton in its sample. V usage is TRBV9 and J usage is TRBJ2-2, with 9 bases fitting TRBD2. The junction had 10 bases not matched to a gene; V was cut back by 3 bases and J by 4 bases. Germline V gene data show CDR1 as SGDLS and CDR2 as YYNGEE. This CDR3 comprises 17 residues. The CDR3 sequence is CASSGLVAGDTTGELFF. CDR3 nucleotides: TGTGCCAGCAGCGGCCTGGTAGCGGGGGATACCACCGGGGAGCTGTTTTTT.

The chain joins TRBV19 to TRBJ2-5, with a tentative D call TRBD2 (6 bases). Matching the DNA end better, TRBJ2-7 makes the J call doubtful. CDR3 length: 16 residues. Germline-derived CDR1 and CDR2 are LNHDA and SQIVND (reference sequence). CDR3 in DNA: TGTGCCAGTAGTCCGATGACCGGGACTGCCAACTACGAGCAGTACTTC. As protein: CASSPMTGTANYEQYF.

The chain recombines TRBV6-5 with TRBJ2-7; D perhaps matches TRBD1 (6 bases). Germline V CDR1 and CDR2: MNHEY, SVGAGI. V was clipped by 0 bases and J by 3 bases, with 12 bases between them. The CDR3 is made up of 15 amino acids. In DNA form, the CDR3 reads TGTGCCAGCAGTTACTCATGGGGGCTGGGCTACGAGCAGTACTTC. Its translation is CASSYSWGLGYEQYF.

For this clone: At one of its ends the junction is not consistent with the germline gene, which may arise from a read error. V is TRBV7-9 and J is TRBJ2-2; D gene uncertain. The CDR3 is made up of 12 amino acids. Germline CDR1 and CDR2: SEHNR and FQNEAQ (reference sequence). This CDR3 is CSSSPDTGELFF. As DNA, the CDR3 is TGTTCCAGCAGCCCGGACACCGGGGAGCTGTTTTTT. The full variable domain, rest sourced from reference TRBV7-9 and TRBJ2-2, is DTGVSQNPRHKITKRGQNVTFRCDPISEHNRLYWYRQTLGQGPEFLTYFQNEAQLEKSRLLSDRFSAERPKGSFSTLEIQRTEQGDSAMYLCSSSPDTGELFFGEGSRLTVL.

This clone was counted a few times. The chain recombines TRBV9 with TRBJ2-3; 7 bases are shared with TRBD2. Germline V CDR1 and CDR2: SGDLS, YYNGEE. The CDR3 extends over 15 amino acids. The V segment lost 0 bases and the J segment 12 bases; nucleotides outside the gene matches: 13. Here the CDR3 DNA reads TGTGCCAGCAGCGTAGGCACTGCAGCAGCGGGAACCCAGTATTTT. Translated, it gives CASSVGTAAAGTQYF.

This chain joins TRBV19 and TRBJ2-3, with 10 bases identical to TRBD2. Germline lookup yields CDR1 LNHDA and CDR2 SQIVND (reference sequence). There are 15 residues in the CDR3. The V and J ends lost 3 bases and 2 bases, in that order; junction bases with no gene match: 2. This chain's CDR3 is CASSIGLADTDTQYF. The CDR3 DNA sequence: TGTGCCAGTAGTATCGGACTAGCGGACACAGATACGCAGTATTTT.

This clone was counted between two and nine times. As DNA, the CDR3 is TGCGCCAGCAGCCAAGATTGGAGTGTGGCGGGGACCCAGTACTTC. Its translation is CASSQDWSVAGTQYF. The chain employs TRBV4-3 and TRBJ2-5, with a weak D call TRBD2 (5 bases). The CDR3 is made up of 15 amino acids. Trimming left V 0 bases short and J 7 bases short, with 15 bases between. CDR1 LGHNA and CDR2 YSLEER come from the germline V gene.

The chain combines TRBV6-5 with TRBJ1-5, with 7 bases that match TRBD1. Trimming at V came to 6 bases and at J to 4 bases, leaving 9 bases not matched to a gene. Germline-derived CDR1 and CDR2 are MNHEY and SVGAGI. The CDR3 is made up of 15 amino acids. CDR3 amino acids: CASSSTGTANQPQHF. The CDR3 region has the DNA TGTGCCAGCAGCTCCACCGGGACAGCAAATCAGCCCCAGCATTTT.